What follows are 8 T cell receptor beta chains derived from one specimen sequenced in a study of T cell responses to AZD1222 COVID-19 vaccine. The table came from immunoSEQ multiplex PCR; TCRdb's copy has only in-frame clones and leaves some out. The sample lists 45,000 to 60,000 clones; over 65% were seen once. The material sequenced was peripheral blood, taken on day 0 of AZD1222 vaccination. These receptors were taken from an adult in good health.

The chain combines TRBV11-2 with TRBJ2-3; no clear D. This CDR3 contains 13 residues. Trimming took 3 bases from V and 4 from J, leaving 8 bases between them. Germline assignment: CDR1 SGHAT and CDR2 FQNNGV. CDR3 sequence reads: CASSFVPSDTQYF. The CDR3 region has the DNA TGTGCCAGCAGCTTTGTCCCGTCAGATACGCAGTATTTT.

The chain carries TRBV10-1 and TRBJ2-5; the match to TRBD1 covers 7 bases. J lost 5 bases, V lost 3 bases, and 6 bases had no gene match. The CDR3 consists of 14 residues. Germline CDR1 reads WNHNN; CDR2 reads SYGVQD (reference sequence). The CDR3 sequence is CASSERGREETQYF. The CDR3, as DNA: TGCGCCAGCAGTGAAAGGGGGCGCGAGGAGACCCAGTACTTC.

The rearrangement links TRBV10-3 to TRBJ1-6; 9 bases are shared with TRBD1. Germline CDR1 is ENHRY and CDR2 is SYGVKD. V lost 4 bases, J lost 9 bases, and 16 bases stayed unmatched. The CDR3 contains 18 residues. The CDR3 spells CAISAGGVSGTGSSPLHF. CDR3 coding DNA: TGTGCCATCAGTGCCGGGGGGGTATCCGGGACAGGGAGTTCACCCCTCCACTTT.

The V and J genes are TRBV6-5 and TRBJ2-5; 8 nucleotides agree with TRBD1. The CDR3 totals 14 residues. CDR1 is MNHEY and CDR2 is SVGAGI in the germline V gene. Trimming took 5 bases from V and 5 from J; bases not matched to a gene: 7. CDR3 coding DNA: TGTGCCAGCAGTACAGGACAGGGTGGTGAGACCCAGTACTTC. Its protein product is CASSTGQGGETQYF.

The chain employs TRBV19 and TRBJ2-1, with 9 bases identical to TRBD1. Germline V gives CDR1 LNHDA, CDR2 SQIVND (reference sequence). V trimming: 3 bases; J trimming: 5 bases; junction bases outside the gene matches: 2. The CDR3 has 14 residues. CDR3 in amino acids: CASSMWTGDNEQFF. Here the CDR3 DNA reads TGTGCCAGTAGTATGTGGACAGGGGACAATGAGCAGTTCTTC.

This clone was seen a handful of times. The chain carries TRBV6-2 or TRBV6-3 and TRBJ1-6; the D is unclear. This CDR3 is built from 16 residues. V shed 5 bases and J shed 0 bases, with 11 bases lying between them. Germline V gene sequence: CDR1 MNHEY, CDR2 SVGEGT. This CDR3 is CASSAMTGSYNSPLHF. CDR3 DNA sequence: TGTGCCAGCAGTGCGATGACGGGCTCCTATAATTCACCCCTCCACTTT.

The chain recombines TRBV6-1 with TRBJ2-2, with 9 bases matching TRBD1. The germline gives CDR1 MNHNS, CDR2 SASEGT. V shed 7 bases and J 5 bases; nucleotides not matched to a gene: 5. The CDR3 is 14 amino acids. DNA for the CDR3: TGTGCCAGCAAACAGGGGGCTAATACCGGGGAGCTGTTTTTT. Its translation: CASKQGANTGELFF.

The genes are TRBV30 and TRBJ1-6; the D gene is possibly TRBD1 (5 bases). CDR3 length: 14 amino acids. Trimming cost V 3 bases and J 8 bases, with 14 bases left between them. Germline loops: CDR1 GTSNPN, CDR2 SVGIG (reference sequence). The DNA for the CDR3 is TGTGCCTGGAGCCTCGACTTCAGGGATTCACCCCTCCACTTT. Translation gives CAWSLDFRDSPLHF.